This is a list of T cell receptor beta chains from one sample in a study of CD8 T cells in ankylosing spondylitis. TCRdb re-analysed the 5' RACE reads in MiXCR, keeping a single row per CDR3 protein. The sample holds over 400,000 distinct CDR3 sequences, roughly a quarter seen once. The sample comprised blood, either unsorted or a sorted T cell fraction (not recorded which). The receptors come from a male donor with ankylosing spondylitis. CDR3s include the opening cysteine and the closing phenylalanine or tryptophan. D genes are given only for firm matches.

TRBV5-1	TRBJ2-2	.	CASTLNGGTNTGELFF
TRBV27	TRBJ1-2	.	CASSLEGHLNYGYTF
TRBV6-5	TRBJ2-1	.	CASSSYGLPDEQFF
TRBV15	TRBJ1-5	TRBD1	CATSRDRPGQGRNQPQHF
TRBV7-9	TRBJ1-6	.	CVSGRSSYNSPLHF
TRBV12-3/TRBV12-4	TRBJ2-2	.	CASRDSKLNTGELFF
TRBV7-9	TRBJ2-5	TRBD2	CASSGSGTSGIETQYF
TRBV11-2	TRBJ2-3	TRBD2	CASSPTGGTSGMRAPTDTQYF
TRBV5-1	TRBJ2-2	.	CASSFLTNTGELFF
TRBV5-1	TRBJ2-7	.	CASSLDKGGEQYF
TRBV5-6	TRBJ1-5	.	CASSLDRGPVNQPQRF
TRBV29-1	TRBJ2-3	.	CSVDFVDTQYF
TRBV7-2	TRBJ2-2	.	CASSLRAGVSGELFF
TRBV12-3/TRBV12-4	TRBJ2-7	.	CASSLDPITHHEQYF
TRBV5-1	TRBJ1-5	.	CASSLDSRAHQPQHF
TRBV20-1	TRBJ1-2	.	CSARPTTGNYGYTF
TRBV12-3/TRBV12-4	TRBJ2-1	.	CASSFEGYEQFF
TRBV20-1	TRBJ2-5	TRBD2	CSARDPSGRGETQYF
TRBV15	TRBJ2-7	.	CATSTGRSKNYEQYF
TRBV2	TRBJ2-1	TRBD1	CASKGTGSYEQFF
TRBV10-3	TRBJ2-3	.	CAINTDSPRTDTQYF
TRBV10-3	TRBJ2-2	.	CAISARNTGELFF
TRBV10-3	TRBJ2-2	.	CAISDQGPANTGELFF
TRBV11-2	TRBJ2-1	TRBD2	CASSLGTGTSSYNEQFF
TRBV20-1	TRBJ2-2	TRBD2	CSASGRADGELFF
TRBV5-1	TRBJ2-3	.	CASSFGGRSTDTQYF
TRBV5-1	TRBJ1-1	.	CASRGRVEDTEAFF
TRBV12-3/TRBV12-4	TRBJ2-7	.	CASRGSMAYEQYF
TRBV5-4	TRBJ1-2	.	CASSQTGRGGYTF
TRBV19	TRBJ2-5	.	CASSTPGTRETQYF
TRBV15	TRBJ2-1	TRBD1	CATSFRGKYSYNEQFF
TRBV12-3/TRBV12-4	TRBJ2-7	.	CASSLKRAYYEQYF
TRBV15	TRBJ1-5	TRBD1	CATSRETGGYNQPQHF
TRBV29-1	TRBJ2-3	.	CSVVAGSDTQYF
TRBV5-1	TRBJ2-1	TRBD2	CASSGLGLATYNEQFF
TRBV7-2	TRBJ2-7	TRBD1	CASSLGGQGTYEQYF
TRBV11-2	TRBJ1-3	TRBD1	CASSGARTGAISGNTIYF
TRBV29-1	TRBJ1-5	.	CSVQSGPGQPQHF
TRBV24-1	TRBJ2-1	.	CATSDSTFPDEQFF
TRBV6-2/TRBV6-3	TRBJ1-6	.	CASSYEDYSPLHF
TRBV5-1	TRBJ2-1	.	CASSLFPYNEQFF
TRBV2	TRBJ2-1	.	CASNQWSYNEQFF
TRBV4-2	TRBJ2-1	.	CASSQDIRSYNEQFF
TRBV29-1	TRBJ1-1	TRBD1	CSVLRTGKTTEAFF
TRBV10-3	TRBJ1-1	TRBD1	CAMQGQMNTEAFF
TRBV27	TRBJ1-2	.	CASNPRREGGGYTF
TRBV5-1	TRBJ2-1	TRBD1	CASSLEVWADRAYNEQFF
TRBV9	TRBJ2-1	TRBD2	CASSVGGLGGSGEQFF
TRBV20-1	TRBJ2-1	TRBD2	CSAVRGLTSYNEQFF
TRBV20-1	TRBJ2-1	TRBD2	CSGRGTIYNEQFF
TRBV25-1	TRBJ2-1	.	CASSGRWSSYNEQFF
TRBV5-1	TRBJ1-1	TRBD1	CASSLSTGAENTEVFF
TRBV20-1	TRBJ2-3	TRBD2	CSATGLAGSTDTQYF
TRBV7-2	TRBJ2-1	TRBD2	CASSLEVSGTEQFF